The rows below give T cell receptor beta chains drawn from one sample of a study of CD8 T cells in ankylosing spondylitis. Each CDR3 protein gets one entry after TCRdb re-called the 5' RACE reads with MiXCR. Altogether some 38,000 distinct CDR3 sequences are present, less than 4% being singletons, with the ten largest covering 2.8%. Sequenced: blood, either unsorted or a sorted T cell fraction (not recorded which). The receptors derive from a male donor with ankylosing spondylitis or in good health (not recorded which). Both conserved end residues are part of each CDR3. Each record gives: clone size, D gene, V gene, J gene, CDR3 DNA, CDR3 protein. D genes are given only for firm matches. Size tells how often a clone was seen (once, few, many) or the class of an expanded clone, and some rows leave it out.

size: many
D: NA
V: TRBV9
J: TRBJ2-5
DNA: TGTGCCAGCAGCGTAGGCGGGGGCCGGGAGACCCAGTACTTC
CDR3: CASSVGGGRETQYF

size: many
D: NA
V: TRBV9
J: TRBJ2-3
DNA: TGTGCCAGCAGCCTCAGGGGCACAGATACGCAGTATTTT
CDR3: CASSLRGTDTQYF

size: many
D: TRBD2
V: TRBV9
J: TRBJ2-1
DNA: TGTGCCAGCAGCGTAGAAGTGGGAGGGCCTGTATCCTACAATGAGCAGTTCTTC
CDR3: CASSVEVGGPVSYNEQFF

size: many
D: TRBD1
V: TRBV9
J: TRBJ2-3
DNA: TGTGCCAGCAGCTTCCGGCAGGACAGGGTCGCAGATACGCAGTATTTT
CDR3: CASSFRQDRVADTQYF

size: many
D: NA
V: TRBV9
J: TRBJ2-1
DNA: TGTGCCAGCAGCGTAGGTACCGAGAGTTACAATGAGCAGTTCTTC
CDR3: CASSVGTESYNEQFF

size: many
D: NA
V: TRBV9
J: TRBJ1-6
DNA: TGTGCCAGCAGCGTCGGGGGCGCAGGAGGTTCACCCCTCCACTTT
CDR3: CASSVGGAGGSPLHF

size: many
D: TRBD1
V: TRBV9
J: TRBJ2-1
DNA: TGTGCCAGCAGCGCGTCGGGACAGGAATCCTACAATGAGCAGTTCTTC
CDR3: CASSASGQESYNEQFF

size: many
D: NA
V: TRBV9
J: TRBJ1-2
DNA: TGTGCCAGCAGCGTAGCTGGGGGGTCGGGCTATGGCTACACCTTC
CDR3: CASSVAGGSGYGYTF

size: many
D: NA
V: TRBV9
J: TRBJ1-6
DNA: TGTGCCAGCAGCGTAGGAACGGATTCACCCCTCCACTTT
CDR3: CASSVGTDSPLHF

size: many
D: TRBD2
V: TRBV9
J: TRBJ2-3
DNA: TGTGCCAGCAGTCTGAGCGGGAGGTCAGATACGCAGTATTTT
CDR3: CASSLSGRSDTQYF

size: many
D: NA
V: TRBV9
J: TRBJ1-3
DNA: TGTGCCAGCAGCGTCTCCAACCTCGTTTCCGGAAACACCATATATTTT
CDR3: CASSVSNLVSGNTIYF

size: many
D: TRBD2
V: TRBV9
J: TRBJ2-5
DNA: TGTGCCAGCAGCGTAGGCCCTGTGACTAGCGGACAAGAGACCCAGTACTTC
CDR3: CASSVGPVTSGQETQYF

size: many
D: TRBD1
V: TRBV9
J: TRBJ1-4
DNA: TGTGCCAGCAGCCCCCGGGGGACAGTTAATGAAAAACTGTTTTTT
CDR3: CASSPRGTVNEKLFF

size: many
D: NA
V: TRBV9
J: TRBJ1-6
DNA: TGTGCCAGCAGCCCCGAGGGAGGGAATAATTCACCCCTCCACTTT
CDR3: CASSPEGGNNSPLHF

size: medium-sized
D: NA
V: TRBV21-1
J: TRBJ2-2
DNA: TGTGCCAGCAGCAACCTAGCGGCCGCGAACACCGGGGAGCTGTTTTTT
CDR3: CASSNLAAANTGELFF

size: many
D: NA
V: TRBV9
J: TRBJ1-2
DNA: TGTGCCAGCAGCCTCTACGAGGTCGCGGATGATGGCTACACCTTC
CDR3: CASSLYEVADDGYTF

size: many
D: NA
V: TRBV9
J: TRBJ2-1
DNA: TGTGCCAGCAGCGTAGAACAGGGGGGGTACAATGAGCAGTTCTTC
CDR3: CASSVEQGGYNEQFF

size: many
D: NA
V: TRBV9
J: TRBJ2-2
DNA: TGTGCCAGCAGCGCTAGCGCGAACACCGGGGAGCTGTTTTTT
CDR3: CASSASANTGELFF

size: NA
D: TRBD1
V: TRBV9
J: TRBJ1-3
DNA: TGTGCCAGCAGCGCCAGGCCCGGGACAGCAGCTGGAAACACCATATATTTT
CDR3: CASSARPGTAAGNTIYF

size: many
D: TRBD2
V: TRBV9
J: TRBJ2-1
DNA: TGTGCCAGCAGCGTTCGGACTAGCGGTGTGCAAGATGAGCAGTTCTTC
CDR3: CASSVRTSGVQDEQFF